What follows is one T cell receptor beta chain and its context. This entry comes from a study of blood T cell repertoires in COVID-19. Overall study: Acute and convalescent COVID-19 samples came from the United States, Italy and Spain. Nucleic acid was either cDNA or gDNA, and it came from T cells, B-cell-depleted T cells, or PBMCs.

Trimming pared 3 bases from V and 7 bases from J, leaving 28 bases between. CDR3 length: 19 residues. Germline loops: CDR1 SEHNR, CDR2 FQNEAQ (reference sequence). Authors' analysis steps: How many nucleated cells were present was estimated from reference gene primer amplification. Data came from immunoSEQ multiplex PCR; TCRdb stores just in-frame clones and leaves some out. V and J calls and clone size follow that table, whereas D and trimming were derived from the DNA. This table holds 20,000 to 30,000 clones, 65% to 90% found once. Input material: peripheral blood. The TCR was taken from a human donor in a cohort sampled during active COVID-19. This chain joins TRBV7-9 and TRBJ1-3; a weak D match, TRBD1 (5 bases). CDR3 DNA sequence: TGTGCCAGCAGCTTTGGGACTATCGCACCTAAGACCGATGGGAACACCATATATTTT. Translating gives CASSFGTIAPKTDGNTIYF.